This T cell receptor beta chain was recorded in a study of shared T cell receptors in the human thymus. This CDR3 comprises 13 residues. The germline V gene has CDR1 SGHTA and CDR2 FQGNSA. Trimming took 8 bases from V and 5 from J, leaving 16 bases between them. Sequencing was performed with immunoSEQ multiplex PCR; in TCRdb, only in-frame clones are kept and a portion is missing. The table has about 730,000 clones, 70% to 90% seen once. This sample was shared with a second study, whose subject was human thymus T cells.

The TCR was taken from a girl less than two years old with a congenital heart defect. The specimen was thymocytes. The V and J genes are TRBV7-2 and TRBJ2-7; D is perhaps TRBD2 (5 bases). The CDR3 protein is CASARVRANEQYF. The CDR3 bases are TGTGCCAGCGCCCGGGTGAGGGCGAACGAGCAGTACTTC.